Following are 20 T cell receptor beta chains from one sample sequenced in a study of blood T cell repertoires in COVID-19. TCRdb keeps only in-frame clones here, not all; method: immunoSEQ multiplex PCR. The table has hundreds of thousands of clones, less than 90% seen once. Sequencing was done on a sample of peripheral blood. The receptors were sampled from a woman aged 70 to 79 with active or convalescent COVID-19.

The chain joins TRBV7-2 to TRBJ1-2, with 7 bases fitting TRBD1. Trimming removed 5 bases from V and 3 bases from J; junction bases left unmatched: 12. The CDR3 is 16 amino acids. Germline CDR1 is SGHTA and CDR2 is FQGNSA. CDR3 residues: CASSPTGQGGDYGYTF. CDR3 sequence (DNA): TGTGCCAGCAGCCCGACAGGGCAAGGGGGTGACTATGGCTACACCTTC.

The V call is TRBV5-5, the J call TRBJ2-3, with 7 bases that match TRBD2. The V gene end was trimmed by 0 bases and the J gene end by 3 bases; junction bases not matched to a gene: 7. The germline V gene encodes CDR1 SGHKS and CDR2 YYEKEE (reference sequence). CDR3 length: 16 amino acids. Written as DNA, the CDR3 is TGTGCCAGCAGCTTGGAGGCCGGGAGGTGGACAGATACGCAGTATTTT. Its translation is CASSLEAGRWTDTQYF.

The chain couples TRBV15 to TRBJ2-3; 7 bases line up with TRBD2. V lost 0 bases, J lost 2 bases, and 2 bases stayed unmatched. The CDR3 has 15 residues. CDR1 and CDR2 (germline): LNHNV, YYDKDF (reference sequence). CDR3 DNA: TGTGCCACCAGCAGAGAAGCGGGAACCACAGATACGCAGTATTTT. Its translation is CATSREAGTTDTQYF.

The rearrangement joins TRBV7-9 to TRBJ2-1; possible D gene TRBD2, 6 bases. With 4 bases removed from V and 4 bases from J, the gap between germline ends came to 17 bases. Germline-derived CDR1 and CDR2 are SEHNR and FQNEAQ (reference sequence). The CDR3 extends over 16 amino acids. CDR3 protein: CASSSPVRESYNEQFF. The CDR3 coding sequence is TGTGCCAGCAGCTCCCCAGTCCGGGAGTCTTACAATGAGCAGTTCTTC.

This clone has only one observation. The chain combines TRBV7-6 with TRBJ2-1; 12 positions agree with TRBD2. CDR1 SGHVS and CDR2 FNYEAQ come from the germline V gene. This CDR3 has 15 residues. Trimming removed 1 base from V and 9 bases from J; junction bases left unmatched: 4. CDR3 sequence: CASSLERTSGIEQFF. The CDR3 DNA is TGTGCCAGCAGCTTAGAAAGGACTAGCGGGATTGAGCAGTTCTTC.

The rearrangement links TRBV5-1 to TRBJ2-5; 11 nucleotides align to TRBD1. The germline V gene has CDR1 SGHRS and CDR2 YFSETQ. V lost 5 bases, J lost 2 bases, and 2 bases stayed unmatched. This CDR3 is built from 14 residues. The CDR3 DNA is TGCGCCAGCAGTCGGGACAGGGGGCAAGAGACCCAGTACTTC. Protein: CASSRDRGQETQYF.

The chain joins TRBV9 to TRBJ2-4, with 9 bases matching TRBD1. This CDR3 region has 14 residues. Germline V gene sequence: CDR1 SGDLS, CDR2 YYNGEE. Trimming cost V 4 bases and J 5 bases; bases outside gene matches: 4. The CDR3 DNA sequence: TGTGCCAGCAGCCCCCGGGACAGGGAAAACATTCAGTACTTC. This encodes CASSPRDRENIQYF.

The chain has TRBV5-4 and TRBJ2-5, with TRBD2 matching over 7 bases. With V trimmed by 0 bases and J by 3 bases, 5 bases remained unmatched. CDR3 length: 15 amino acids. Germline values: CDR1 SGHNT, CDR2 YYREEE (reference sequence). The CDR3 nucleotides read TGTGCCAGCAGCTTGGTTGCGGGAGCGGAAGAGACCCAGTACTTC. Amino acid sequence: CASSLVAGAEETQYF.

In its sample, this clone was seen a few times. Other DNA sequences of this sample code for an identical CDR3. This chain uses TRBV5-1 with TRBJ1-1; 8 bases match TRBD1. This CDR3 region has 14 residues. V shed 2 bases, J shed 1 base, and the junction held 1 base outside the gene matches. The V gene's germline CDR1 is SGHRS and CDR2 YFSETQ. The CDR3 reads CASSLQGGNTEAFF. CDR3 nucleotides: TGCGCCAGCAGCTTACAGGGGGGGAACACTGAAGCTTTCTTT.

This chain connects TRBV5-1 to TRBJ2-7; 7 nucleotides line up with TRBD1. The CDR3 runs to 13 residues. With 4 bases clipped from V and 3 bases from J, the junction kept 4 bases outside the gene matches. Germline CDR1 and CDR2: SGHRS and YFSETQ. CDR3: CASSLGQVYEQYF. The CDR3 DNA sequence: TGCGCCAGCAGCCTTGGACAGGTCTACGAGCAGTACTTC.

The chain has TRBV13 and TRBJ2-7; a weak D match, TRBD2 (7 bases). There are 15 residues in the CDR3. Trimming left V 6 bases short and J 4 bases short, with 19 bases between. Germline CDR1 and CDR2: PRHDT and FYEKMQ (reference sequence). The CDR3 spells CASRIWSRGGYEQYF. For the CDR3, the DNA is TGTGCCAGCAGAATTTGGTCAAGGGGGGGGTACGAGCAGTACTTC.

The chain uses TRBV6-5 and TRBJ1-1, with no clear D. The V and J ends lost 8 bases and 0 bases respectively, with 13 bases between them. The CDR3 loop spans 14 amino acids. Germline V gene data show CDR1 as MNHEY and CDR2 as SVGAGI. The DNA for the CDR3 is TGTGCCAGCTACCGGAGGCCCATGAACACTGAAGCTTTCTTT. Translated, it gives CASYRRPMNTEAFF.

The V gene is TRBV19, the J gene TRBJ2-3; TRBD2 matches at 8 bases. Germline CDR1 is LNHDA and CDR2 is SQIVND (reference sequence). V was clipped by 6 bases and J by 0 bases; unmatched bases: 11. The CDR3 contains 17 residues. The CDR3 region is CASSPGGASGSTDTQYF. The DNA of the CDR3 is TGTGCCAGTAGCCCCGGGGGAGCTAGCGGGAGCACAGATACGCAGTATTTT.

This sequence joins TRBV15 and TRBJ2-1, with a weak D call TRBD2 (5 bases). The CDR3 runs to 13 residues. The V and J ends lost 3 bases and 5 bases respectively, with 8 bases between them. Germline lookup yields CDR1 LNHNV and CDR2 YYDKDF (reference sequence). CDR3 loop: CATSRDFNNEQFF. CDR3 nucleotides: TGTGCCACCAGCAGGGACTTCAACAATGAGCAGTTCTTC.

CDR3 sequence reads: CASSLIAGGLEYTEAFF. The CDR3 region has the DNA TGTGCCAGCTCACTCATCGCGGGGGGGCTGGAGTACACTGAAGCTTTCTTT. The chain has TRBV18 and TRBJ1-1; possible D gene TRBD1, 6 bases. This CDR3 has 17 residues. CDR1 and CDR2 from the germline V gene are KGHSH and LQKENI. V shed 4 bases and J shed 3 bases, with 21 bases lying between them.

V and J are TRBV12-3 or TRBV12-4 and TRBJ1-1; D not resolved. The CDR3 covers 13 residues. Trimming left V 0 bases short and J 4 bases short, with 6 bases between. CDR3 sequence (DNA): TGTGCCAGCAGTTTAGCAACAGCCACTGAAGCTTTCTTT. This translates into CASSLATATEAFF.

The J gene is TRBJ1-1, the V gene TRBV6-2 or TRBV6-3; tentatively, D is TRBD1 (6 bases). Trimming took 5 bases from V and 7 from J, leaving 17 bases between them. The V gene's germline CDR1 is MNHEY and CDR2 SVGEGT. The CDR3 runs 14 residues. The CDR3, as DNA: TGTGCCAGCAGTAGTGAGGGGGGGAAACTTGAAGCTTTCTTT. It is translated as CASSSEGGKLEAFF.

This chain uses TRBV5-5 with TRBJ1-5; TRBD1 agrees at 9 bases. Germline CDR1 and CDR2: SGHKS and YYEKEE (reference sequence). V trimming: 1 base; J trimming: 7 bases; junction bases outside the gene matches: 6. The CDR3 loop spans 15 amino acids. CDR3 sequence: CASSLTGGDRQPQHF. CDR3 nucleotide sequence: TGTGCCAGCAGCTTGACAGGGGGCGATCGGCAGCCCCAGCATTTT.

The genes are TRBV6-5 and TRBJ2-7; 8 bases agree with TRBD2. This CDR3 region has 15 residues. Looked up from germline, CDR1 is MNHEY and CDR2 is SVGAGI. V shed 4 bases and J 2 bases; nucleotides not matched to a gene: 7. The CDR3 region is CASSSKREKAYEQYF. The CDR3 DNA reads TGTGCCAGCAGTTCCAAGCGGGAGAAGGCCTACGAGCAGTACTTC.

The rearrangement uses TRBV24-1 and TRBJ2-5; D is unresolved. Per germline, CDR1 KGHDR and CDR2 SFDVKD. The CDR3 has 14 residues. The V end lost 3 bases, the J end lost 2 bases, and 9 bases lay between the germline ends. CDR3 nucleotides: TGTGCCACCAGTGATGTCAGGATTCAAGAGACCCAGTACTTC. Translation gives CATSDVRIQETQYF.